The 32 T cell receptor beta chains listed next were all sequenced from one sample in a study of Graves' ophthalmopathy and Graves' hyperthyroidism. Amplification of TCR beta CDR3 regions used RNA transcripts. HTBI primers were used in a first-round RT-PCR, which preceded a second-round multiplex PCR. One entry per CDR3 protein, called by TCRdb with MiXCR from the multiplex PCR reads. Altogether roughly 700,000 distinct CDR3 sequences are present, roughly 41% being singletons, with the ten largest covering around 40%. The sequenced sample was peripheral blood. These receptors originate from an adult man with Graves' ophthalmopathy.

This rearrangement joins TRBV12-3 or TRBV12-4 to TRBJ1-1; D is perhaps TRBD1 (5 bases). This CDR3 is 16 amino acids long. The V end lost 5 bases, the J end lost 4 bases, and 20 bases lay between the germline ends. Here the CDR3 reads CASSHAPGDGATEAFF. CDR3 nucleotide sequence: TGTGCCAGCAGTCATGCCCCGGGGGACGGTGCCACTGAAGCTTTCTTT.

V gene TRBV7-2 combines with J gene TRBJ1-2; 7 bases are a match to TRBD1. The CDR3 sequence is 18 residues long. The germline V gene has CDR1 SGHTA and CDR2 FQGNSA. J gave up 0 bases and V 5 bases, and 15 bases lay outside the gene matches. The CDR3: CASSNYRGPRPTNYGYTF. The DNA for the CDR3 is TGTGCCAGCAGCAATTACAGGGGACCCCGCCCGACTAACTATGGCTACACCTTC.

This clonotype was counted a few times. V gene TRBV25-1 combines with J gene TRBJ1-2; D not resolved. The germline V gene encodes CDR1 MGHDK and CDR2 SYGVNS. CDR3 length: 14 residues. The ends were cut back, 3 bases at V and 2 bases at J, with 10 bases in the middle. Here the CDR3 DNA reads TGTGCCAGCAGTGACACCGGGAGCAACTATGGCTACACCTTC. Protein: CASSDTGSNYGYTF.

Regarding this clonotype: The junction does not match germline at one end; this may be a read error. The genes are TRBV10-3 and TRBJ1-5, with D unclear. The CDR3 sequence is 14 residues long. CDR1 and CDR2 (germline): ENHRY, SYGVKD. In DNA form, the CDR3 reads TGTGCCAGCAGTTTATCGTGGGTAAATCAGCCCCAGCATTTT. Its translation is CASSLSWVNQPQHF.

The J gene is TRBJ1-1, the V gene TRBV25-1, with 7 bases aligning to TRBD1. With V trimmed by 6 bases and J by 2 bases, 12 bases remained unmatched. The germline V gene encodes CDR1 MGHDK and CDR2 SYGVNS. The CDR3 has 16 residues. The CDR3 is CASRGITDRANTEAFF. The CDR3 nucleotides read TGTGCCAGCAGAGGAATTACAGACAGGGCAAACACTGAAGCTTTCTTT.

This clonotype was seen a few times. The DNA of the CDR3 is TGTGCCAGCAGGCTAGACAGAAACCAAGAGACCCAGTACTTC. Protein: CASRLDRNQETQYF. The genes are TRBV2 and TRBJ2-5; possible D gene TRBD1, 5 bases. The CDR3 consists of 14 residues. The V and J ends lost 6 bases and 0 bases respectively, with 11 bases between them. CDR1 and CDR2 from the germline V gene are SNHLY and FYNNEI.

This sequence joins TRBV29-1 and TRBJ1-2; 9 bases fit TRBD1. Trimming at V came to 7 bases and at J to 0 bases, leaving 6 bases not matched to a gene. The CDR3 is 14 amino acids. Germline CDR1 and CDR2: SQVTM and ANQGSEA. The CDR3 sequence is CSAETGGTNYGYTF. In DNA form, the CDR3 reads TGCAGCGCGGAGACAGGGGGTACTAACTATGGCTACACCTTC.

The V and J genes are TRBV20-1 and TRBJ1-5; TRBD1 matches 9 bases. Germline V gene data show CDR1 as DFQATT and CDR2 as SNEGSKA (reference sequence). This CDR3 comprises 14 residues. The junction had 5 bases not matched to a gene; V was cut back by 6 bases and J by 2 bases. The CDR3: CSAGRTGGNQPQHF. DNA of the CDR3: TGCAGTGCCGGGCGGACAGGGGGCAATCAGCCCCAGCATTTT.

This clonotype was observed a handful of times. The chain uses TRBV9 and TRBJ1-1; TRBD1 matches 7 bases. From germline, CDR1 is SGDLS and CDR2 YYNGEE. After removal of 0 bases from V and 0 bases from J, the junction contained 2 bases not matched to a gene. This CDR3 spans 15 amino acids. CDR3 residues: CASSVEGTVNTEAFF. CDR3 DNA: TGTGCCAGCAGCGTAGAGGGGACAGTGAACACTGAAGCTTTCTTT.

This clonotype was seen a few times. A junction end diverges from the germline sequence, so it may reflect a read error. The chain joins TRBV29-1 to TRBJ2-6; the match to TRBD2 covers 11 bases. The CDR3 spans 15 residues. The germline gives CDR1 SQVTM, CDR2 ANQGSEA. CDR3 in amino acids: CSVPDDSGRAYVLTF. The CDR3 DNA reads TGCAGCGTCCCGGACGATAGCGGGAGGGCCTACGTCCTGACTTTC.

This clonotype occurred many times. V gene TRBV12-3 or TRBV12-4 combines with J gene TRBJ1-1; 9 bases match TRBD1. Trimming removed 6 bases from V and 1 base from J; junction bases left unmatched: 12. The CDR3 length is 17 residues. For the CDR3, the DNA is TGTGCCAGCAGGCAGGGACAGGGATGGGTCCCGAACACTGAAGCTTTCTTT. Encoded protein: CASRQGQGWVPNTEAFF.

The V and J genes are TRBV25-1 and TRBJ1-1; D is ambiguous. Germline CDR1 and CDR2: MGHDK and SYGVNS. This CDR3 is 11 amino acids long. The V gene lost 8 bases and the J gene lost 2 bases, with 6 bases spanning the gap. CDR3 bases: TGTGCCAGCGTGGGTAACACTGAAGCTTTCTTT. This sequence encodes CASVGNTEAFF.

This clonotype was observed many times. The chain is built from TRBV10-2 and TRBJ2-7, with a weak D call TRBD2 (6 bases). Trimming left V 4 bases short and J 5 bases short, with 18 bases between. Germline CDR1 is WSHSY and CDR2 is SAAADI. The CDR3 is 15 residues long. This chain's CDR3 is CASSADSGGFDEQYF. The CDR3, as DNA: TGCGCCAGCAGTGCTGACTCCGGAGGGTTCGACGAGCAGTACTTC.

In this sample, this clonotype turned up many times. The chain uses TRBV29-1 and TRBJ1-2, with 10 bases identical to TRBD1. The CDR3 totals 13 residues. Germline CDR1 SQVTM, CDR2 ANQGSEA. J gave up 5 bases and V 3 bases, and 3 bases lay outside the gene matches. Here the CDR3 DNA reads TGCAGCGTTGACATGGACAGGGGGTATGGCTACACCTTC. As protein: CSVDMDRGYGYTF.

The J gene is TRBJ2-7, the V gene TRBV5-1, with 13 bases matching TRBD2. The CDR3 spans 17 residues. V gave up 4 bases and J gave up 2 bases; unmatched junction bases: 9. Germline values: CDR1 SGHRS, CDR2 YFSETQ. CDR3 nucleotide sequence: TGCGCCAGCAGCCCTGGACTAGCGGGAGTAGTTGCCTACGAGCAGTACTTC. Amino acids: CASSPGLAGVVAYEQYF.

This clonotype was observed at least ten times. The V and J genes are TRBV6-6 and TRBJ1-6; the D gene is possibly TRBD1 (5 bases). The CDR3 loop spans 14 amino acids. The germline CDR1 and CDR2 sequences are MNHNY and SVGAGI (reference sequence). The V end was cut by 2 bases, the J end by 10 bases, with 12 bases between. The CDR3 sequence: CASSYAGAGSPLHF. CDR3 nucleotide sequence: TGTGCCAGCAGTTACGCCGGGGCTGGATCACCCCTCCACTTT.

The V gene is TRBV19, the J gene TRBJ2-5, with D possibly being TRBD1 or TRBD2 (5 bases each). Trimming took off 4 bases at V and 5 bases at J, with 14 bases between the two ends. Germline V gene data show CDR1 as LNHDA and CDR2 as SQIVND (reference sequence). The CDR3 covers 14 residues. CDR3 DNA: TGTGCCAGTAGTAATAGTGGGACCCGTGAGACCCAGTACTTC. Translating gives CASSNSGTRETQYF.

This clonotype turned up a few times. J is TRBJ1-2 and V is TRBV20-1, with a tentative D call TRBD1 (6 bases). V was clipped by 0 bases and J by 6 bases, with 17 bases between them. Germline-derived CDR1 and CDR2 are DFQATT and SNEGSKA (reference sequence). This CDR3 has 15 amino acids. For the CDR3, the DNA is TGCAGTGCTAGAGATTCGGCAGGGGAAATCGATGGCTACACCTTC. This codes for CSARDSAGEIDGYTF.

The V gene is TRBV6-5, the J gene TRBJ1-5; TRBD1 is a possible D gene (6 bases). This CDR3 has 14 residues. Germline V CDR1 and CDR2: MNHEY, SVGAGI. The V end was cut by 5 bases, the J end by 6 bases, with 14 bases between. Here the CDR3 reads CASSGGGGRQPQHF. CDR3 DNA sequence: TGTGCCAGCAGTGGCGGGGGGGGGCGTCAGCCCCAGCATTTT.

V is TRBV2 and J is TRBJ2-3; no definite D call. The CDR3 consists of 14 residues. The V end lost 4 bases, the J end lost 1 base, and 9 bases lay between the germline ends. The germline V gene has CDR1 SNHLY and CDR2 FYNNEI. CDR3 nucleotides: TGTGCCAGCAGTGGGTCGTCTCGCACAGATACGCAGTATTTT. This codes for CASSGSSRTDTQYF.

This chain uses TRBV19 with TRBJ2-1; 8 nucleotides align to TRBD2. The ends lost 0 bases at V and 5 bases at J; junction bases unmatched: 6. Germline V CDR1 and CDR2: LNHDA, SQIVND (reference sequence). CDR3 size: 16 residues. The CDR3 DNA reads TGTGCCAGTAGTATAGATGAAGGGACTAGGCACAATGAGCAGTTCTTC. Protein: CASSIDEGTRHNEQFF.

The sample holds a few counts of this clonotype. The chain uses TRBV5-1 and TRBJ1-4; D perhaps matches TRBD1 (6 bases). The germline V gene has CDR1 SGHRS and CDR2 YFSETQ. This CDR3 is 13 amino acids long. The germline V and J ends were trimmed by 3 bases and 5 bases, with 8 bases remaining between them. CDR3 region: CASSWTANEKLFF. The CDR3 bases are TGCGCCAGCAGCTGGACAGCGAATGAAAAACTGTTTTTT.

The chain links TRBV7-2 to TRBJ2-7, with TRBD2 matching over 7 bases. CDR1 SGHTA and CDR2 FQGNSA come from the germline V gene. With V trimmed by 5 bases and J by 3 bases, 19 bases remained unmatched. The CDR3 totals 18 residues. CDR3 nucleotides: TGTGCCAGCAGCCTTGCTCCGGGACGGGGGGACCTCTACTACGAGCAGTACTTC. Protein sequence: CASSLAPGRGDLYYEQYF. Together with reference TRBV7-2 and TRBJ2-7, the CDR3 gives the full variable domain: GAGVSQSPSNKVTEKGKDVELRCDPISGHTALYWYRQSLGQGLEFLIYFQGNSAPDKSGLPSDRFSAERTGGSVSTLTIQRTQQEDSAVYLCASSLAPGRGDLYYEQYFGPGTRLTVT.

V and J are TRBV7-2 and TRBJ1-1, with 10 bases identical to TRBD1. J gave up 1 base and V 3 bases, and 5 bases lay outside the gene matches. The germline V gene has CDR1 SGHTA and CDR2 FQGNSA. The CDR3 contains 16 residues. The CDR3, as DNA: TGTGCCAGCAGCTTGGGAGGGGACAGGGGGAACACTGAAGCTTTCTTT. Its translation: CASSLGGDRGNTEAFF.

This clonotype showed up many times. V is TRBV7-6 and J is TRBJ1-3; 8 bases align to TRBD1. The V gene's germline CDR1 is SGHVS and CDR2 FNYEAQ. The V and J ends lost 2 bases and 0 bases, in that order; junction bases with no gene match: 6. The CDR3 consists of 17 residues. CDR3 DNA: TGTGCCAGCAGCTTAAGGGACAGGTCGAGCTCTGGAAACACCATATATTTT. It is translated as CASSLRDRSSSGNTIYF.

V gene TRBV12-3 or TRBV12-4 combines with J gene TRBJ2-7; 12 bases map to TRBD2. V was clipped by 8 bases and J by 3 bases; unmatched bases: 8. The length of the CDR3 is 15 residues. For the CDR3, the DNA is TGTGCCAGCCGTCTAGCGGGAGGGCCGAACTACGAGCAGTACTTC. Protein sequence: CASRLAGGPNYEQYF.

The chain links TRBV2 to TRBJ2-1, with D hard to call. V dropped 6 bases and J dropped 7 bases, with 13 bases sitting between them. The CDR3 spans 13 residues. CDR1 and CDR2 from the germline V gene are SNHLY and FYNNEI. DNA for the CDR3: TGTGCCAGCAGGGCGGTAGCATGGAATGAGCAGTTCTTC. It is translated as CASRAVAWNEQFF.

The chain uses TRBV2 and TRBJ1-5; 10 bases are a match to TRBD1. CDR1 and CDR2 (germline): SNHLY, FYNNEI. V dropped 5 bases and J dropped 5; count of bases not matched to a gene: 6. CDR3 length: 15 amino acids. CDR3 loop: CASSSSGTGDQPQHF. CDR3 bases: TGTGCCAGCAGTTCCTCCGGGACAGGGGATCAGCCCCAGCATTTT. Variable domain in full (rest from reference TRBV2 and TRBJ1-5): EPEVTQTPSHQVTQMGQEVILRCVPISNHLYFYWYRQILGQKVEFLVSFYNNEISEKSEIFDDQFSVERPDGSNFTLKIRSTKLEDSAMYFCASSSSGTGDQPQHFGDGTRLSIL.

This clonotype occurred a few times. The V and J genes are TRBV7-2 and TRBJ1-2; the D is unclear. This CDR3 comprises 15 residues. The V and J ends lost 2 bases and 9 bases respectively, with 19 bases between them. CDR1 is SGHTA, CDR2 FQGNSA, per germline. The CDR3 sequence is CASSLLGSDVRSYTF. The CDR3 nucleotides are TGTGCCAGCAGCTTATTAGGGTCGGACGTAAGGAGCTACACCTTC.

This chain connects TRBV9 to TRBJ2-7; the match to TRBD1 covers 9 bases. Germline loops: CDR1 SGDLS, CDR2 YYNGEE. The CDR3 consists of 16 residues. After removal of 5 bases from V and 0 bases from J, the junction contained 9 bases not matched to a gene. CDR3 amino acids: CASSLSGTGSSYEQYF. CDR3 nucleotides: TGTGCCAGCAGTTTATCAGGGACAGGGAGCTCCTACGAGCAGTACTTC. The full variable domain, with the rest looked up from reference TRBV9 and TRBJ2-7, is DSGVTQTPKHLITATGQRVTLRCSPRSGDLSVYWYQQSLDQGLQFLIQYYNGEERAKGNILERFSAQQFPDLHSELNLSSLELGDSALYFCASSLSGTGSSYEQYFGPGTRLTVT.

As DNA, the CDR3 is TGCGCCAGCAGCCAAGATTTCATTCAGGGGGTATCCTACGAGCAGTACTTC. Amino acids: CASSQDFIQGVSYEQYF. This rearrangement joins TRBV4-1 to TRBJ2-7, with 7 bases aligning to TRBD1. CDR3 size: 17 residues. CDR1 and CDR2 from the germline V gene are MGHRA and YSYEKL. The V segment lost 0 bases and the J segment 1 base; nucleotides outside the gene matches: 9.

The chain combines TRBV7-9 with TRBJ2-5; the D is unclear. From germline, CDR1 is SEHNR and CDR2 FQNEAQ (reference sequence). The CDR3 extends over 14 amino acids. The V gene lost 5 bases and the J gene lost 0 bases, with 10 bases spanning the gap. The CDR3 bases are TGTGCCAGCAGCGTCCTTGGGTACCAAGAGACCCAGTACTTC. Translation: CASSVLGYQETQYF.